This TCR beta chain was recorded in a study of OX40 agonist ivuxolimab in advanced cancers. This clone was detected only a few times. Its antigen is unidentified. Findings of the study overall: At doses 0.1 to 3.0 mg/kg, CD4+ and CD8+ clones expanded.

Some clones are missing from TCRdb's copy, which holds only in-frame ones; the method was immunoSEQ multiplex PCR. The sample records approximately 64,000 clones, about nine tenths being singletons. The CDR3 loop spans 13 amino acids. The ends were cut back, 6 bases at V and 0 bases at J, with 6 bases in the middle. CDR1 and CDR2 (germline): LNHDA, SQIVND (reference sequence). The material sequenced was CD4+ or CD8+ T cells sorted from blood, taken in a trial of the OX40 agonist ivuxolimab. This receptor was taken from an adult with an advanced solid tumor such as melanoma, head and neck, liver or kidney cancer. The gene calls are TRBV19 and TRBJ1-5; D is undetermined. The CDR3 is CASSQYSNQPQHF. In nucleotides, the CDR3 is TGTGCCAGTAGCCAATATAGCAATCAGCCCCAGCATTTT. Together with reference TRBV19 and TRBJ1-5, the CDR3 gives the full variable domain: DGGITQSPKYLFRKEGQNVTLSCEQNLNHDAMYWYRQDPGQGLRLIYYSQIVNDFQKGDIAEGYSVSREKKESFPLTVTSAQKNPTAFYLCASSQYSNQPQHFGDGTRLSIL.